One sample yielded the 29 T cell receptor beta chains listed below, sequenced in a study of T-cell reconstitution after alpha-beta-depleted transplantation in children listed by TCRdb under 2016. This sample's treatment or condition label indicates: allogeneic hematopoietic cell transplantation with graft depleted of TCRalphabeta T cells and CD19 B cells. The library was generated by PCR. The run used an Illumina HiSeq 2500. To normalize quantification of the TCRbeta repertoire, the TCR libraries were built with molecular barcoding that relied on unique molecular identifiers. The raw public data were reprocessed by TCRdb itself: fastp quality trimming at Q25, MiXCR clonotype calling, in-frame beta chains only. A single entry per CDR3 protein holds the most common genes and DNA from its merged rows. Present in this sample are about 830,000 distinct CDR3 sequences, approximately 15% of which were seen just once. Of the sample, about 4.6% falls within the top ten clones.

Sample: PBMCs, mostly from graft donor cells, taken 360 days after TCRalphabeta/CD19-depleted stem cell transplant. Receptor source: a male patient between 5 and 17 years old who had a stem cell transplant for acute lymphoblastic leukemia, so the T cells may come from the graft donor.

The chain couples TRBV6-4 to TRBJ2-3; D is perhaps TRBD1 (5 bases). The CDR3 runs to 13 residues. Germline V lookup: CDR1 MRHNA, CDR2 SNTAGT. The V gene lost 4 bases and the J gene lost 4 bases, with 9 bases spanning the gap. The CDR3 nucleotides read TGTGCCAGCAGTGCCGACAGATCAGATACGCAGTATTTT. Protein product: CASSADRSDTQYF.

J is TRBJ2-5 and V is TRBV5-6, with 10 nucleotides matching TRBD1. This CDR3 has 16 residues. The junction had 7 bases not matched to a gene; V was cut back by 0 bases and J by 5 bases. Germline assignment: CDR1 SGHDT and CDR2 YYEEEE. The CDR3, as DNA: TGTGCCAGCAGCTTGGGAGTGACAGGGGGCTGGGAGACCCAGTACTTC. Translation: CASSLGVTGGWETQYF.

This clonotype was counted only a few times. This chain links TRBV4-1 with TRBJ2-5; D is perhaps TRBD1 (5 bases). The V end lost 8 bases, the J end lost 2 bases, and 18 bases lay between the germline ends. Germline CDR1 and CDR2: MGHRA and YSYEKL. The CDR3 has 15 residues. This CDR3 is CASSFQGLNQETQYF. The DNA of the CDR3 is TGCGCCAGCTCATTTCAGGGTCTGAATCAAGAGACCCAGTACTTC.

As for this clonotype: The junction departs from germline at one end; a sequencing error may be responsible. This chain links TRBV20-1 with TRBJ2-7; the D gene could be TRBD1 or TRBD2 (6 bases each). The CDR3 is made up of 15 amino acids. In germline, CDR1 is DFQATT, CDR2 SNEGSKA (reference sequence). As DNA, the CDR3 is TGCTGTGCTAGAGAGGGGGGAGGAGCGGACTACGAGCAGTACTTC. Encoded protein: CCAREGGGADYEQYF.

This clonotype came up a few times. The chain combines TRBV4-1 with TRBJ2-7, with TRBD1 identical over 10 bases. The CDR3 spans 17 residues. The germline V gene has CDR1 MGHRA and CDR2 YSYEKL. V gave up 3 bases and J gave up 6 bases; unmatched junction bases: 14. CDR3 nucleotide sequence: TGCGCCAGCAGCCATCGTACCAGACAGGGGGCCTCAGCCGAGCAGTACTTC. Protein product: CASSHRTRQGASAEQYF.

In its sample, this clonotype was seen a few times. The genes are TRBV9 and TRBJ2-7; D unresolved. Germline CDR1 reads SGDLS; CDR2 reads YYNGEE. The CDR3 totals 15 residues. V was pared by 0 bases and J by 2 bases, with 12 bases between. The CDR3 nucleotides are TGTGCCAGCAGCGTAGCTCAGGAAAGCCCCTACGAGCAGTACTTC. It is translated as CASSVAQESPYEQYF.

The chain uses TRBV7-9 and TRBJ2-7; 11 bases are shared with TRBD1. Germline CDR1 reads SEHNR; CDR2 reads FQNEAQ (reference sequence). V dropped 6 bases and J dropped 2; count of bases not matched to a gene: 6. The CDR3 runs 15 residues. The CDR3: CASRPLGQGAYEQYF. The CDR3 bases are TGTGCCAGCAGACCTTTGGGACAGGGGGCCTACGAGCAGTACTTC.

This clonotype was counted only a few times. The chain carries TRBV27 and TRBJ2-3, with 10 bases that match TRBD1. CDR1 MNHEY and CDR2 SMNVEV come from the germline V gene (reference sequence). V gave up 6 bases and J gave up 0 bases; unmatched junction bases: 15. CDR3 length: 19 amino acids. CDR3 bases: TGTGCCAGCAGCACTCGTTCAGCGACAGGGGGCGGCAGCACAGATACGCAGTATTTT. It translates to CASSTRSATGGGSTDTQYF.

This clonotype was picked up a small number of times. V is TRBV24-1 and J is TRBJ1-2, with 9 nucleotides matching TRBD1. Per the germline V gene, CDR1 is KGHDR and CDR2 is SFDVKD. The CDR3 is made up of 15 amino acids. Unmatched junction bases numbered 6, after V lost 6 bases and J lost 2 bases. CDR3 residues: CATSNSGTGNYGYTF. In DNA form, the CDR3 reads TGTGCCACCAGTAATTCCGGGACAGGGAACTATGGCTACACCTTC.

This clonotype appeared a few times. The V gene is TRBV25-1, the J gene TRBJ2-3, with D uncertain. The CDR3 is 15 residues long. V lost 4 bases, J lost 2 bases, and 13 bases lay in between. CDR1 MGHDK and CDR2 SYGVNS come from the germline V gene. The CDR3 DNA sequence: TGTGCCAGCAGTGTCAGATTTGCCATCACAGATACGCAGTATTTT. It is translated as CASSVRFAITDTQYF. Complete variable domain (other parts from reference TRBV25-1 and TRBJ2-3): EADIYQTPRYLVIGTGKKITLECSQTMGHDKMYWYQQDPGMELHLIHYSYGVNSTEKGDLSSESTVSRIRTEHFPLTLESARPSHTSQYLCASSVRFAITDTQYFGPGTRLTVL.

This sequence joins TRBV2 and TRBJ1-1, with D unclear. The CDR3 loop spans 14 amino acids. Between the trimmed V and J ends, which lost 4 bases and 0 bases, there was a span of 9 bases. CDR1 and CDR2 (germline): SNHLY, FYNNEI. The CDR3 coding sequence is TGTGCCAGCAGTGCTCCCCCGGTGAACACTGAAGCTTTCTTT. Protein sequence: CASSAPPVNTEAFF. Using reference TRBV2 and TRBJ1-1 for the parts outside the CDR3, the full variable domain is EPEVTQTPSHQVTQMGQEVILRCVPISNHLYFYWYRQILGQKVEFLVSFYNNEISEKSEIFDDQFSVERPDGSNFTLKIRSTKLEDSAMYFCASSAPPVNTEAFFGQGTRLTVV.

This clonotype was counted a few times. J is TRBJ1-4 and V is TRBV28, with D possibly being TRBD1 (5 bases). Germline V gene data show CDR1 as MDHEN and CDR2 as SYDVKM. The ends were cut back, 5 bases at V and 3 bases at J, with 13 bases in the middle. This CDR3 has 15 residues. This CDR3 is CASSRPGGANEKLFF. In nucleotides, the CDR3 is TGTGCCAGCAGTCGTCCGGGGGGTGCTAATGAAAAACTGTTTTTT.

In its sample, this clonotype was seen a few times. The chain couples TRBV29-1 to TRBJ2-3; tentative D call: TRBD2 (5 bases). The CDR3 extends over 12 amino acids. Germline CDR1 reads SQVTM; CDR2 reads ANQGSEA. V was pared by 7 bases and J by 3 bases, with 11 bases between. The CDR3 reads CSGQRSTDTQYF. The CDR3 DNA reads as TGCAGCGGCCAGCGGTCAACAGATACGCAGTATTTT.

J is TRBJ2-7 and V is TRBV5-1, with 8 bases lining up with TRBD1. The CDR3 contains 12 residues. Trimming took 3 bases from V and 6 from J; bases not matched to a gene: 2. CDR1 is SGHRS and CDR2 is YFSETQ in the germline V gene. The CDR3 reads CASSWTGPEQYF. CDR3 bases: TGCGCCAGCAGCTGGACAGGGCCCGAGCAGTACTTC.

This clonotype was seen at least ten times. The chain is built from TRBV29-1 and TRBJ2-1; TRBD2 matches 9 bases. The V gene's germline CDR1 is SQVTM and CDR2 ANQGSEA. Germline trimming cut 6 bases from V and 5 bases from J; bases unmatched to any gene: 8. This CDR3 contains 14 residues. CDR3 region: CSVQLAGGDNEQFF. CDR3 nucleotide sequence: TGCAGCGTACAACTAGCGGGTGGAGACAATGAGCAGTTCTTC.

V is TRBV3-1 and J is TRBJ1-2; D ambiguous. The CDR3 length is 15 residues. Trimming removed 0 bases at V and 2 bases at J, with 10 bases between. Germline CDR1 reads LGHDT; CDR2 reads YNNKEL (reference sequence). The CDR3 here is CASSQDVDDNYGYTF. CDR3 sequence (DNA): TGTGCCAGCAGCCAAGATGTTGACGACAACTATGGCTACACCTTC.

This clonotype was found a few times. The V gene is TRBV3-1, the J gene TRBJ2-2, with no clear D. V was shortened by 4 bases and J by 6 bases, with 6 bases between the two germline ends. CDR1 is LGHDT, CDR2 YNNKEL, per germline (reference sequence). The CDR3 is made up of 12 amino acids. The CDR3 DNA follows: TGTGCCAGCAGCCGAATATCCGGGGAGCTGTTTTTT. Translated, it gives CASSRISGELFF.

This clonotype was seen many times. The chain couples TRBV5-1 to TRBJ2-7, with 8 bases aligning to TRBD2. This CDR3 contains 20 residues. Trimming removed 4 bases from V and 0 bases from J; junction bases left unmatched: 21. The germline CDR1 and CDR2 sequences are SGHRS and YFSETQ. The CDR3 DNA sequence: TGCGCCAGCAGCACGAAATTAGCGGGAACATCTCCAGGGCCCTCCTACGAGCAGTACTTC. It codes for CASSTKLAGTSPGPSYEQYF.

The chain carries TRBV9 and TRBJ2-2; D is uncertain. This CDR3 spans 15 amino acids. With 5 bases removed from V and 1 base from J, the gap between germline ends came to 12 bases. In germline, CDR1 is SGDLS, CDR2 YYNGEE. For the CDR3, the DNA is TGTGCCAGCAGACCTACGAGGCTGAACACCGGGGAGCTGTTTTTT. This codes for CASRPTRLNTGELFF.

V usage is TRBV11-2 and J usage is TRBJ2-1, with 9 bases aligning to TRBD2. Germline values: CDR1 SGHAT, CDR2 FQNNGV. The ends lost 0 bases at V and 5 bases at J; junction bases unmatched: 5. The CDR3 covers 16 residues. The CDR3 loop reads CASSLDPSGTHNEQFF. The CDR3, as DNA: TGTGCCAGCAGCTTAGATCCTAGCGGGACTCACAATGAGCAGTTCTTC.

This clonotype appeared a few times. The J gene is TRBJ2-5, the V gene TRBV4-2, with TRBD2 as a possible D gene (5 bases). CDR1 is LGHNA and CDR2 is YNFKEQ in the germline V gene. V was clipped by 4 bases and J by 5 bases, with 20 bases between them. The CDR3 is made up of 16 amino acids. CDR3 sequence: CASSRGRASLLETQYF. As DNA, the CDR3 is TGTGCCAGCAGCCGTGGGAGAGCTAGTCTGCTGGAGACCCAGTACTTC.

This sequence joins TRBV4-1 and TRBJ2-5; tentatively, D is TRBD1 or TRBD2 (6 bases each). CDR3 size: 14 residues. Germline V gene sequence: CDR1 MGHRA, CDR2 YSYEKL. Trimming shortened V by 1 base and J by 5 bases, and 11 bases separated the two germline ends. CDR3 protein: CASSQVGGPETQYF. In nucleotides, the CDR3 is TGCGCCAGCAGCCAAGTCGGGGGCCCGGAGACCCAGTACTTC.

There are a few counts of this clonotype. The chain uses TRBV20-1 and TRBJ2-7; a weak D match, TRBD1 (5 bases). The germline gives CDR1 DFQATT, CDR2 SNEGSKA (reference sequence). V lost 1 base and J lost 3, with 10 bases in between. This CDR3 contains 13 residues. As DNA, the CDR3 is TGCAGTGCTAGAGGCAGGGTCTTCTACGAGCAGTACTTC. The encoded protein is CSARGRVFYEQYF.

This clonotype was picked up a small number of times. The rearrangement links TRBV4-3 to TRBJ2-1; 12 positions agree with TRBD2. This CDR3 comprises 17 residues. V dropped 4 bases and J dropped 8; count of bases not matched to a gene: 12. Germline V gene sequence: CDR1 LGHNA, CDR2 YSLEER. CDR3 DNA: TGCGCCAGCAGCCGATTCCCGACTAGCGGGAGCAAAGATGAGCAGTTCTTC. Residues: CASSRFPTSGSKDEQFF.

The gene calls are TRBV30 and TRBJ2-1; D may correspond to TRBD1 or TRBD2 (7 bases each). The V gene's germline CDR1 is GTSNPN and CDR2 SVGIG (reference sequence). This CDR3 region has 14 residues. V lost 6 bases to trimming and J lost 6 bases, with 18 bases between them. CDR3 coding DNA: TGTGCCTGTGGCCAGGGGGGGAGGGCCAATGAGCAGTTCTTC. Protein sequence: CACGQGGRANEQFF.

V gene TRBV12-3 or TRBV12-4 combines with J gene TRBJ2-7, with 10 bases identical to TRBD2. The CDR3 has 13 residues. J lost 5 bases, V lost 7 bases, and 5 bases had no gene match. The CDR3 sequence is CASIPSGSHEQYF. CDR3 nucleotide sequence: TGTGCCAGCATACCTAGCGGGAGCCACGAGCAGTACTTC.

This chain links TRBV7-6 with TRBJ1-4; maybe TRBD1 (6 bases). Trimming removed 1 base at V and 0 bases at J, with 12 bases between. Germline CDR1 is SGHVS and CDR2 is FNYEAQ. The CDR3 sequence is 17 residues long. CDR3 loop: CASSLGGQRATNEKLFF. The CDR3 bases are TGTGCCAGCAGCTTAGGAGGACAGCGTGCAACTAATGAAAAACTGTTTTTT.

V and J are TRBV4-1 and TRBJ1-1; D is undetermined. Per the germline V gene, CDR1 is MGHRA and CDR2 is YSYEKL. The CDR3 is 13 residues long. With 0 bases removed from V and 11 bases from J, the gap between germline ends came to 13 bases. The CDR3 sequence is CASSQDRRVWAFF. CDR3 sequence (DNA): TGCGCCAGCAGCCAAGATAGGAGGGTTTGGGCTTTCTTT.

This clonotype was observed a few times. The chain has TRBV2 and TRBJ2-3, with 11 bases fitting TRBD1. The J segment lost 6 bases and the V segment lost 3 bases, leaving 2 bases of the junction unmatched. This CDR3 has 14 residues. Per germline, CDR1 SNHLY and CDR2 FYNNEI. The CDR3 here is CASSEDRGRDTQYF. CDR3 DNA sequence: TGTGCCAGCAGTGAGGACAGGGGGCGGGATACGCAGTATTTT.